The 32 T cell receptor beta chains given below trace back to one sample, sequenced in a study of cytomegalovirus exposure and HLA in healthy donors. Clones were read by immunoSEQ multiplex PCR, and TCRdb kept only the in-frame ones, dropping some. The table shows a few hundred thousand clones, with approximately 88% occurring only once. Material: PBMCs. These receptors all come from a woman aged 25-40 years in good health and CMV-seropositive.

The rearrangement uses TRBV10-3 and TRBJ2-7; TRBD2 matches at 8 bases. Per germline, CDR1 ENHRY and CDR2 SYGVKD. Trimming cost V 10 bases and J 3 bases; bases outside gene matches: 11. This CDR3 spans 14 amino acids. The CDR3 DNA is TGTGCCACTCGGAGTCTAGCGGGCGGCTACGAGCAGTACTTC. Protein: CATRSLAGGYEQYF.

The rearrangement joins TRBV2 to TRBJ2-7, with D tentatively TRBD2 (7 bases). The CDR3 runs 14 residues. V lost 3 bases and J lost 1, with 10 bases in between. Germline V gives CDR1 SNHLY, CDR2 FYNNEI. The CDR3 nucleotides are TGTGCCAGCAGTGAGGGGGGGACATCCTACGAGCAGTACTTC. This translates into CASSEGGTSYEQYF.

The CDR3 nucleotides read TGTGCCAGCAGCTTGGTTGGGACAGGGAATGAAAAACTGTTTTTT. Protein product: CASSLVGTGNEKLFF. The chain carries TRBV5-6 and TRBJ1-4; 9 nucleotides align to TRBD1. Germline loops: CDR1 SGHDT, CDR2 YYEEEE. V was clipped by 0 bases and J by 5 bases; unmatched bases: 2. This CDR3 is 15 amino acids long.

The CDR3 sequence: CASSLWEGQGNEQFF. In DNA, the CDR3 is TGTGCCAGCAGCTTATGGGAGGGCCAGGGCAATGAGCAGTTCTTC. This chain joins TRBV7-8 and TRBJ2-1, with TRBD2 identical over 7 bases. This CDR3 is built from 15 residues. J was trimmed by 6 bases and V by 2 bases; bases with no gene match: 7. Germline loops: CDR1 SGHVS, CDR2 FQNEAQ. The variable domain in full, with the rest retrieved from reference TRBV7-8 and TRBJ2-1, is GAGVSQSPRYKVAKRGQDVALRCDPISGHVSLFWYQQALGQGPEFLTYFQNEAQLDKSGLPSDRFFAERPEGSVSTLKIQRTQQEDSAVYLCASSLWEGQGNEQFFGPGTRLTVL.

V and J are TRBV29-1 and TRBJ1-2; no clear D gene. Trimming cost V 3 bases and J 1 base, with 3 bases left between them. The length of the CDR3 is 11 residues. Germline V gene lookup returns CDR1 SQVTM and CDR2 ANQGSEA. The CDR3 here is CSVDHNYGYTF. CDR3 nucleotides: TGCAGCGTTGATCATAACTATGGCTACACCTTC.

The chain recombines TRBV5-4 with TRBJ2-6; D remains unclear. V was shortened by 0 bases and J by 0 bases, with 4 bases between the two germline ends. Germline V lookup: CDR1 SGHNT, CDR2 YYREEE (reference sequence). The CDR3 has 15 residues. The CDR3 here is CASSLDDSGANVLTF. CDR3 sequence (DNA): TGTGCCAGCAGCTTGGACGACTCTGGGGCCAACGTCCTGACTTTC. The full variable domain, its missing parts supplied by reference TRBV5-4 and TRBJ2-6, is ETGVTQSPTHLIKTRGQQVTLRCSSQSGHNTVSWYQQALGQGPQFIFQYYREEENGRGNFPPRFSGLQFPNYSSELNVNALELDDSALYLCASSLDDSGANVLTFGAGSRLTVL.

The V gene is TRBV25-1, the J gene TRBJ1-1; tentative D call: TRBD1 (6 bases). From germline, CDR1 is MGHDK and CDR2 SYGVNS. This CDR3 spans 16 amino acids. Between the trimmed V and J ends, which lost 8 bases and 1 base, there was a span of 20 bases. CDR3 loop: CASLAPDRYKNTEAFF. The CDR3 nucleotides read TGTGCCAGCCTGGCGCCCGACAGGTATAAGAACACTGAAGCTTTCTTT.

The chain carries TRBV27 and TRBJ1-4; D may be TRBD1 (5 bases). CDR1 is MNHEY and CDR2 is SMNVEV in the germline V gene (reference sequence). The CDR3 extends over 16 amino acids. Trimming removed 6 bases from V and 5 bases from J, with 19 bases in between. The CDR3 DNA follows: TGTGCCAGCAGGCTCGTGGGGCCAGGCGTCAATGAAAAACTGTTTTTT. Protein product: CASRLVGPGVNEKLFF.

The gene calls are TRBV6-1 and TRBJ2-1, with TRBD1 matching 9 bases. In germline, CDR1 is MNHNS, CDR2 SASEGT. V shed 0 bases and J 3 bases; nucleotides not matched to a gene: 3. The CDR3 spans 16 residues. The CDR3 nucleotides are TGTGCCAGCAGTGAAGCGTCGACAGGGGGCTACAATGAGCAGTTCTTC. As protein: CASSEASTGGYNEQFF.

This rearrangement joins TRBV27 to TRBJ2-7; D might be TRBD1 or TRBD2, each matching 5 bases. Between the trimmed V and J ends, which lost 6 bases and 7 bases, there was a span of 16 bases. Germline CDR1 MNHEY, CDR2 SMNVEV (reference sequence). CDR3 length: 13 residues. In DNA, the CDR3 is TGTGCCAGCAGGGGGACGACGGCGGGTGAGCAGTACTTC. Its translation: CASRGTTAGEQYF.

The chain joins TRBV30 to TRBJ2-7; D is unresolved. Per the germline V gene, CDR1 is GTSNPN and CDR2 is SVGIG (reference sequence). The CDR3 runs to 12 residues. The ends were cut back, 0 bases at V and 2 bases at J, with 5 bases in the middle. CDR3 loop: CAWSVRTYEQYF. The DNA for the CDR3 is TGTGCCTGGAGTGTACGTACCTACGAGCAGTACTTC.

This sequence joins TRBV5-1 and TRBJ2-7; possible D gene TRBD1, 5 bases. CDR1 is SGHRS, CDR2 YFSETQ, per germline. V lost 4 bases and J 2 bases, leaving 13 bases between the germline ends. The CDR3 loop spans 14 amino acids. For the CDR3, the DNA is TGCGCCAGCAGCGTGCAGGGAAGCCCCTACGAGCAGTACTTC. Its translation: CASSVQGSPYEQYF.

The genes are TRBV5-1 and TRBJ1-3; no definite D call. V was trimmed by 0 bases and J by 0 bases, leaving 10 bases between them. Germline CDR1 SGHRS, CDR2 YFSETQ. The CDR3 totals 16 residues. The CDR3 is CASSLVAMGSGNTIYF. In DNA form, the CDR3 reads TGCGCCAGCAGCTTGGTTGCTATGGGCTCTGGAAACACCATATATTTT.

The J gene is TRBJ2-7, the V gene TRBV28, with 13 nucleotides matching TRBD2. The CDR3 spans 15 residues. The germline V gene has CDR1 MDHEN and CDR2 SYDVKM. Losses at the gene ends were 5 bases for V and 4 bases for J; bases not matched to a gene: 5. CDR3 amino acids: CASSPQTSGRYEQYF. CDR3 DNA sequence: TGTGCCAGCAGTCCGCAGACTAGCGGGAGGTACGAGCAGTACTTC.

The chain recombines TRBV11-3 with TRBJ1-1, with a tentative D call TRBD1 (5 bases). The CDR3 has 14 amino acids. The V end was cut by 1 base, the J end by 5 bases, with 11 bases between. Looked up from germline, CDR1 is SGHNT and CDR2 is YENEEA. The CDR3 loop is CASSLAGPGTEAFF. As DNA, the CDR3 is TGTGCCAGCAGCTTAGCAGGGCCGGGGACTGAAGCTTTCTTT.

The V and J genes are TRBV4-1 and TRBJ2-2; tentative D call: TRBD2 (7 bases). Germline-derived CDR1 and CDR2 are MGHRA and YSYEKL. This CDR3 is built from 16 residues. Trimming left V 4 bases short and J 6 bases short, with 18 bases between. CDR3 nucleotide sequence: TGCGCCAGCAGCCGCAGAGGGGGGGACGGGGCCGGGGAGCTGTTTTTT. This sequence encodes CASSRRGGDGAGELFF.

The chain uses TRBV4-1 and TRBJ2-7; D tentatively fits TRBD1 or TRBD2 (5 bases each). The CDR3 contains 13 residues. V gave up 4 bases and J gave up 5 bases, with 12 bases separating them. Germline CDR1 is MGHRA and CDR2 is YSYEKL. CDR3 sequence (DNA): TGCGCCAGCAGCCCCCAGAGGGGCGACGAGCAGTACTTC. This encodes CASSPQRGDEQYF.

This chain links TRBV2 with TRBJ1-2; D possibly corresponds to TRBD1 (6 bases). Germline V gene data show CDR1 as SNHLY and CDR2 as FYNNEI. V dropped 5 bases and J dropped 0 bases, with 16 bases sitting between them. This CDR3 spans 16 amino acids. CDR3: CASSHPRDITNYGYTF. The CDR3 bases are TGTGCCAGCAGTCATCCTCGGGACATAACTAACTATGGCTACACCTTC.

This clone appeared a single time. V and J are TRBV29-1 and TRBJ2-1, with 7 bases fitting TRBD1. Per the germline V gene, CDR1 is SQVTM and CDR2 is ANQGSEA. The length of the CDR3 is 18 residues. Trimming cost V 2 bases and J 7 bases; bases outside gene matches: 20. The CDR3 coding sequence is TGCAGCGTTGAATGGGGTATCAGGACAGGCAACAGGGTGAATGAGCAGTTCTTC. Protein: CSVEWGIRTGNRVNEQFF.

V and J are TRBV6-4 and TRBJ2-1; 8 nucleotides align to TRBD2. The CDR3 has 13 residues. Germline assignment: CDR1 MRHNA and CDR2 SNTAGT. V was clipped by 6 bases and J by 6 bases; unmatched bases: 4. CDR3: CASSPTSANEQFF. CDR3 bases: TGTGCCAGCAGCCCGACTAGCGCCAATGAGCAGTTCTTC.

The genes are TRBV20-1 and TRBJ2-1; D gene ambiguous. In germline, CDR1 is DFQATT, CDR2 SNEGSKA (reference sequence). Trimming shortened V by 2 bases and J by 4 bases, and 0 bases separated the two germline ends. The CDR3 consists of 10 residues. This CDR3 is CSARYNEQFF. CDR3 DNA sequence: TGCAGTGCTAGATACAATGAGCAGTTCTTC.

The chain employs TRBV4-3 and TRBJ2-7; D may correspond to TRBD1 or TRBD2 (7 bases each). The CDR3 length is 16 residues. CDR1 and CDR2 (germline): LGHNA, YSLEER. V lost 0 bases to trimming and J lost 3 bases, with 15 bases between them. CDR3 nucleotide sequence: TGCGCCAGCAGCCAAGATCGGTCAGGGGGGGGCTACGAGCAGTACTTC. Translation: CASSQDRSGGGYEQYF.

This chain links TRBV7-3 with TRBJ1-2; 7 nucleotides match TRBD1. CDR1 SGHTA and CDR2 FQGTGA come from the germline V gene. The ends lost 5 bases at V and 5 bases at J; junction bases unmatched: 5. There are 13 residues in the CDR3. The DNA for the CDR3 is TGTGCCAGCAGCCCGGGACAGCCGTATGGCTACACCTTC. This sequence encodes CASSPGQPYGYTF. Complete variable domain (other parts from reference TRBV7-3 and TRBJ1-2): GAGVSQTPSNKVTEKGKYVELRCDPISGHTALYWYRQSLGQGPEFLIYFQGTGAADDSGLPNDRFFAVRPEGSVSTLKIQRTERGDSAVYLCASSPGQPYGYTFGSGTRLTVV.

This clone was counted only a few times. The rearrangement joins TRBV7-3 to TRBJ1-1, with 7 nucleotides matching TRBD1. Per the germline V gene, CDR1 is SGHTA and CDR2 is FQGTGA. V lost 5 bases, J lost 5 bases, and 5 bases stayed unmatched. The CDR3 totals 13 residues. The CDR3 DNA follows: TGTGCCAGCAGCAGACAGGGTTGGACTGAAGCTTTCTTT. Translating gives CASSRQGWTEAFF.

V is TRBV5-6 and J is TRBJ2-2; 11 bases are a match to TRBD2. CDR3 size: 17 residues. Unmatched junction bases numbered 15, after V lost 5 bases and J lost 9 bases. Germline V gene data show CDR1 as SGHDT and CDR2 as YYEEEE. CDR3 sequence (DNA): TGTGCCAGCAGTACGCAGGGACTAGCGGATCAGCACCGGGAGCTGTTTTTT. It specifies CASSTQGLADQHRELFF.

The chain joins TRBV4-2 to TRBJ2-1; a possible D gene is TRBD2 (6 bases). There are 14 residues in the CDR3. Germline V gene data show CDR1 as LGHNA and CDR2 as YNFKEQ. The V end lost 4 bases, the J end lost 7 bases, and 14 bases lay between the germline ends. The chain's CDR3 is CASSRAGRENEQFF. As DNA, the CDR3 is TGTGCCAGCAGCCGCGCCGGACGGGAGAATGAGCAGTTCTTC.

V gene TRBV4-2 combines with J gene TRBJ2-3, with TRBD2 matching 10 bases. The CDR3 contains 19 residues. V lost 3 bases to trimming and J lost 0 bases; unmatched junction nucleotides: 12. CDR1 is LGHNA, CDR2 YNFKEQ, per germline. In nucleotides, the CDR3 is TGTGCCAGCAGCCACGTCCAACTAGCGGGGCTGGTTAGCACAGATACGCAGTATTTT. The encoded protein is CASSHVQLAGLVSTDTQYF.

The rearrangement joins TRBV7-9 to TRBJ2-1; 13 bases fit TRBD2. The V gene's germline CDR1 is SEHNR and CDR2 FQNEAQ (reference sequence). V was pared by 4 bases and J by 12 bases, with 9 bases of the junction left unmatched. The length of the CDR3 is 15 residues. CDR3 in amino acids: CASSSGTSGAMTQFF. The CDR3 DNA reads as TGTGCCAGCAGCTCAGGGACTAGCGGGGCAATGACGCAGTTCTTC.

A single count supports this clone. V usage is TRBV7-9 and J usage is TRBJ1-2, with D maybe TRBD1 (5 bases). The CDR3 spans 14 residues. The V end was cut by 5 bases, the J end by 0 bases, with 10 bases between. The germline CDR1 and CDR2 sequences are SEHNR and FQNEAQ (reference sequence). Written as DNA, the CDR3 is TGTGCCAGCAGCCCAGGGTGGGCTAACTATGGCTACACCTTC. Its protein product is CASSPGWANYGYTF.

This chain connects TRBV27 to TRBJ2-2, with 12 nucleotides matching TRBD2. Trimming took 4 bases from V and 5 from J; bases not matched to a gene: 2. Per germline, CDR1 MNHEY and CDR2 SMNVEV (reference sequence). CDR3 length: 15 amino acids. The CDR3 spells CASSSGTSGTGELFF. The DNA of the CDR3 is TGTGCCAGCAGTTCCGGGACTAGCGGGACCGGGGAGCTGTTTTTT.

The V gene is TRBV14, the J gene TRBJ1-2, with 10 positions matching TRBD1. V was pared by 4 bases and J by 0 bases, with 5 bases of the junction left unmatched. This CDR3 comprises 16 residues. Germline loops: CDR1 SGHDN, CDR2 FVKESK. The chain's CDR3 is CASSRFGQGANYGYTF. DNA for the CDR3: TGTGCCAGCAGCCGATTTGGACAGGGGGCTAACTATGGCTACACCTTC.

The chain combines TRBV29-1 with TRBJ1-2; TRBD1 matches 8 bases. V lost 1 base and J lost 8; bases outside the gene matches: 6. The germline gives CDR1 SQVTM, CDR2 ANQGSEA. The CDR3 consists of 13 residues. The CDR3 protein is CSVEGQGIGGYTF. Here the CDR3 DNA reads TGCAGCGTTGAAGGACAGGGGATTGGAGGCTACACCTTC.